The table lists the clone carrying this T cell receptor (beta chain) with a count of one. Its matching antigen is unknown. There are 16 residues in the CDR3. Germline assignment: CDR1 SNHLY and CDR2 FYNNEI. Unmatched junction bases numbered 13, after V lost 6 bases and J lost 6 bases. Healthy bone marrow donors made up the donor group. Primers: 60 Vbeta forward and 13 Jbeta reverse. Libraries were prepared by immunoSEQ multiplex PCR; TCRdb keeps only in-frame clonotypes and omits some of them. The sample consists of around 80,000 clones, approximately 66% of them appearing once. The data were taken from a study of cytomegalovirus exposure and HLA in healthy donors. Study-wide findings and caveats: Reported findings show TCR beta sequences accurately forecast HLA-A and HLA-B alleles in most subjects. TCR beta chain V- and J-gene trimming was linked, in a later analysis, to a missense variant in DCLRE1C. Most TCRs appeared rarely, but some public TCRs recurred in many donors.

The rearrangement uses TRBV2 and TRBJ2-3, with 9 bases identical to TRBD2. The clonotype was recovered from a male donor in good health and CMV-seropositive. The sequenced sample consisted of PBMCs. The CDR3 sequence is CASRRREGRAVDTQYF. The CDR3 bases are TGTGCCAGCAGACGGCGGGAGGGCCGAGCAGTTGATACGCAGTATTTT.